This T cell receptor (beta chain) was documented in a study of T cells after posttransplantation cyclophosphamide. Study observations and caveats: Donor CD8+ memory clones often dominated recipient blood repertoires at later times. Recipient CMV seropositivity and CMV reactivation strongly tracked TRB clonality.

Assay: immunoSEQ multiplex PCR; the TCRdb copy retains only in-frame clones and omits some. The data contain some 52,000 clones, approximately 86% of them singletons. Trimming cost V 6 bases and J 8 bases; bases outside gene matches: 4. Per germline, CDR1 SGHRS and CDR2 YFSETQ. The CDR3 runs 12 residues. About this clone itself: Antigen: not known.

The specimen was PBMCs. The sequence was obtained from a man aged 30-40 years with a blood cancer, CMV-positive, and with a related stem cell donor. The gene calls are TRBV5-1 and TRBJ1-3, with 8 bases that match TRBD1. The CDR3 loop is CASTGGYDTIYF. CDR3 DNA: TGCGCCAGCACAGGGGGCTACGACACCATATATTTT.